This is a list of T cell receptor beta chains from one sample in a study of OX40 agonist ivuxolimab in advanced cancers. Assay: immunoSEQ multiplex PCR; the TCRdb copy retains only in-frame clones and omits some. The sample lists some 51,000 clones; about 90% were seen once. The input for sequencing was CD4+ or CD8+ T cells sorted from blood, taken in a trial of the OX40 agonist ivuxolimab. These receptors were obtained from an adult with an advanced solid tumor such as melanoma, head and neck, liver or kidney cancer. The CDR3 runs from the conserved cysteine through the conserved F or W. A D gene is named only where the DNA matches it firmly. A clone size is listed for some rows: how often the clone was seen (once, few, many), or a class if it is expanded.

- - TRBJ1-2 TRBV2 TGTGCCACCCTTACTGGCGAGGTTTCCTCCTATGGCTACACCTTC CATLTGEVSSYGYTF
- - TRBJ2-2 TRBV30 TGTGCCTGGGGCGGCTTCACGAACACCGGGGAGCTGTTTTTT CAWGGFTNTGELFF
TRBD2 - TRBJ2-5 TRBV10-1 TGCGCCAGCAGTGAGGGACTAGCGGGCCTCCAAGAGACCCAGTACTTC CASSEGLAGLQETQYF
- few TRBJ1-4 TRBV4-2 TGTGCCAGCAGCCAAGAATACATAGGCCGAGAAAAACTGTTTTTT CASSQEYIGREKLFF
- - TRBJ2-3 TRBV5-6 TGTGCCAGCAGCGCTGAGACGGATCTAGATACGCAGTATTTT CASSAETDLDTQYF
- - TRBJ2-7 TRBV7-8 TGTGCCAGCAGCTCCAATGGTGAAGGCAAGACCTACGAGCAGTACTTC CASSSNGEGKTYEQYF
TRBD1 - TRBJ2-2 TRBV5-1 TGCGCCAGCAGCTGGGGACAGGGGAACACCGGGGAGCTGTTTTTT CASSWGQGNTGELFF
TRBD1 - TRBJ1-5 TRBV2 TGTGCCAGCAGGCCCAGGGGGCGCCTCGATCAGCCCCAGCATTTT CASRPRGRLDQPQHF
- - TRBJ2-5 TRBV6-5 TGTGCCAGCAGTTACTGGCGGGAAGAGACCCAGTACTTC CASSYWREETQYF
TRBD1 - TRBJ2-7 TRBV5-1 TGCGCCAGCAGCCTCCGGGACAGGCCCGAACACGAGCAGTACTTC CASSLRDRPEHEQYF
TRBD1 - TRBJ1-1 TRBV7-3 TGTGCCAGCAGCTGGGACAGGGGCACTGAAGCTTTCTTT CASSWDRGTEAFF
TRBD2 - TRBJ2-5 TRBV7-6 TGTGCCAGCATAGCGGGGGGGGAAGAGACCCAGTACTTC CASIAGGEETQYF
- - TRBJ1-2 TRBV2 TGTGCCAGCAGTGGGGTAGGAAACTATGGCTACACCTTC CASSGVGNYGYTF
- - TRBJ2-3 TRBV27 TGTGCCAGCAGTTTGTCTACGCGGTATACGCAGTATTTT CASSLSTRYTQYF
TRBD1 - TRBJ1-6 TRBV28 TGTGCCAGCAGTTTCCTTGACAGGGACCCTAGCTCCTATAATTCACCCCTCCACTTT CASSFLDRDPSSYNSPLHF
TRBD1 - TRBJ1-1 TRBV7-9 TGTGCCAGCAGCTTCGAAAAACAGGGGCGAAACACTGAAGCTTTCTTT CASSFEKQGRNTEAFF
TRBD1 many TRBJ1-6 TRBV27 TGTGCCAGCAGTTTAGCCCGGACAGGTCCATATAATTCACCCCTCCACTTT CASSLARTGPYNSPLHF
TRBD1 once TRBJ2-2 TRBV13 TGTGCCAGCAGCCACCTAGACAGGGCCGGAGCCGGGGAGCTGTTTTTT CASSHLDRAGAGELFF
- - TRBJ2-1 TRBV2 TGTGCCAGCAGTGACTACAATGAGCAGTTCTTC CASSDYNEQFF
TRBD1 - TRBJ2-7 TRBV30 TGTGCCTGGAGTTCCGGACAGGGCTACGAGCAGTACTTC CAWSSGQGYEQYF
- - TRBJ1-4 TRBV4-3 TGCGCCAGCAGCCAAGTCGAGGGCTTTTTCGAAAAACTGTTTTTT CASSQVEGFFEKLFF
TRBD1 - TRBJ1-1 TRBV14 TGTGCCAGCAGCCAAGAAGGGACAGGTGAAGCTTTCTTT CASSQEGTGEAFF
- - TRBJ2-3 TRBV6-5 TGTGCCAGCAGTTACTGGACAGGCACAGATACGCAGTATTTT CASSYWTGTDTQYF
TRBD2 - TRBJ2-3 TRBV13 TGTGCCAGCAGCTCTAGCGGGGGGCTCGCGGATACGCAGTATTTT CASSSSGGLADTQYF
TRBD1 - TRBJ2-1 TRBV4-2 TGTGCCAGCAGCCAAGAGCGGCCAGGGGGCAATGAGCAGTTCTTC CASSQERPGGNEQFF
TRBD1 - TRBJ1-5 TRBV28 TGTGCCAGCAGCCTCATCCGTTTGACAGGGGCTAGCAATCAGCCCCAGCATTTT CASSLIRLTGASNQPQHF
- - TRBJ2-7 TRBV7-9 TGTGCCAGCAGTCTTGAGTCAGGGGAATACGAGCAGTACTTC CASSLESGEYEQYF
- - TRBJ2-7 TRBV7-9 TGTGCCAGCAGCCCCCCGAGTAGGGAGACCTACGAGCAGTACTTC CASSPPSRETYEQYF
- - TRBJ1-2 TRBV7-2 TGTGCCAGCAGCTTAGGGTCCCAGTTAAACGACTACACCTTC CASSLGSQLNDYTF
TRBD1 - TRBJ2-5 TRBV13 TGTGCCAGCAGCTTAGCTTGGGACAGGGGGCAAGAGACCCAGTACTTC CASSLAWDRGQETQYF
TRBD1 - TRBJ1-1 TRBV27 TGTGCCAGCAGTTTCAAAGCCGGGACAGCGAACACTGAAGCTTTCTTT CASSFKAGTANTEAFF
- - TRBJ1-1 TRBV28 TGTGCCAGCAGTGGAGGGGGGTACACTGAAGCTTTCTTT CASSGGGYTEAFF
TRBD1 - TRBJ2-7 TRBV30 TGTGCCTGGAGTGCACAGGTAGGGACAGCCTACGAGCAGTACTTC CAWSAQVGTAYEQYF
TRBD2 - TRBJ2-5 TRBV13 TGTGCCAGCAGCGGGAGGGGCCGGGAGCAGACCCAGTACTTC CASSGRGREQTQYF
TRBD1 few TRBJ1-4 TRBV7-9 TGTGCCAGCAGTCCCTTTGGGGGAGGGGGCGAAAAACTGTTTTTT CASSPFGGGGEKLFF
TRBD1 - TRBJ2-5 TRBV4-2 TGTGCCAGCAGCCAAGAAGGGGGCCTTAACTCGTACCAAGAGACCCAGTACTTC CASSQEGGLNSYQETQYF
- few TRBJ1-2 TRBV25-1 TGTGCCAGCACCCTCGATGAGGAGTATGGCTACACCTTC CASTLDEEYGYTF
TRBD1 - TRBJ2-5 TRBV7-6 TGTGCCAGCAGCTCCGGGACAGGGCTCGAGTGGGACCAAGAGACCCAGTACTTC CASSSGTGLEWDQETQYF
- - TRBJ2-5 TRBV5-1 TGCGCCAGCAGCTTGGGGGACACCTCCTTAGAGACCCAGTACTTC CASSLGDTSLETQYF
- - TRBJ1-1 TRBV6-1 TGTGCCAGTCTCAGGGTCGACACTGAAGCTTTCTTT CASLRVDTEAFF
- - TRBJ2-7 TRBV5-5 TGTGCCAGCAGCTTGGTTGGGTACGAGCAGTACTTC CASSLVGYEQYF
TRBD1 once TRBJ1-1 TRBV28 TGTGCCAGCAGGGATGGGACAGGGGGCGCCCACACTGAAGCTTTCTTT CASRDGTGGAHTEAFF
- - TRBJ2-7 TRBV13 TGTGCCAGCAGCTTAGAGGGGGAGGACGAGCAGTACTTC CASSLEGEDEQYF
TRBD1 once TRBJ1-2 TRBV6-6 TGTGCCAGCAGTTCCGGGACAGGGGATTTATCTGGCTACACCTTC CASSSGTGDLSGYTF
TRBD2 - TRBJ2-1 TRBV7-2 TGTGCCAGCAGCTTAGGTACTAGCGGGAATGAGCAGTTCTTC CASSLGTSGNEQFF
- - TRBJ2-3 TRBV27 TGTGCCAGCAGTTTACTGTCCTTAGATACGCAGTATTTT CASSLLSLDTQYF
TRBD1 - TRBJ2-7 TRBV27 TGTGCCAGCAGCCTCCTCTTCGGACAGGGGGACTACGAGCAGTACTTC CASSLLFGQGDYEQYF
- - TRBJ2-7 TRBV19 TGTGCCAGTAGTATAGGGGCCACTGGGAACGAGCAGTACTTC CASSIGATGNEQYF
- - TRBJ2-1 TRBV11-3 TGTGCCAGCAGCTCTAGTTGGCAGGTAGGCGAGCAGTTCTTC CASSSSWQVGEQFF
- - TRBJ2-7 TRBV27 TGTGCCAGCAGTTTATCGGGCGACTACGAGCAGTACTTC CASSLSGDYEQYF
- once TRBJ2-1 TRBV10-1 TGCGCCAGCAGCAGGAGGGGTTCCGGTGGTAATGAGCAGTTCTTC CASSRRGSGGNEQFF
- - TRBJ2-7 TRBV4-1 TGCGCCAGCAGCCAAAAAGGGGGGAACTACGAGCAGTACTTC CASSQKGGNYEQYF
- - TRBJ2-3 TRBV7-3 TGTGCCAGCAGCTTAAACTGGCAGGGGTACACAGATACGCAGTATTTT CASSLNWQGYTDTQYF
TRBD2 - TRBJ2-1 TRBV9 TGTGCCAGCAGCATAGCGGGGGCCGGGGCCAATGAGCAGTTCTTC CASSIAGAGANEQFF
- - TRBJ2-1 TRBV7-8 TGTGCCAGCAGCTTAGCACTCGGGACCACCAATGAGCAGTTCTTC CASSLALGTTNEQFF
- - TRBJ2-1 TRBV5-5 TGTGCCAGCAGCTTGGCGGGGACGAGCTCCTACAATGAGCAGTTCTTC CASSLAGTSSYNEQFF
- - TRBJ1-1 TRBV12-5 TGTGCTAGTGGCCTTGGGGCCAGGATCACTGAAGCTTTCTTT CASGLGARITEAFF